This T cell receptor beta chain was recorded in a study of T cells in Graves' hyperthyroidism and ophthalmopathy. Notes on the study in general: Progression to ophthalmopathy was predicted a median of 6.5 months early.

The CDR3 has 12 amino acids. Between the trimmed V and J ends, which lost 1 base and 7 bases, there was a span of 8 bases. Germline CDR1 reads GTSNPN; CDR2 reads SVGIG (reference sequence). Amplified TCR beta CDR3 regions derived from RNA transcripts. HTBI primers were the set used in a first-round RT-PCR of the TCR CDR3. TCRdb re-called the multiplex PCR reads through MiXCR, storing one row per CDR3 protein. The profile shows fewer than 850,000 distinct CDR3 sequences, about 18% of them singletons. In this sample, this clonotype turned up many times. Its specificity is unknown. Across 18 months, stable Graves' hyperthyroidism was marked by no progression to ophthalmopathy.

The chain employs TRBV30 and TRBJ1-5; D not resolved. The sequence was collected from a man aged 50-59 years with Graves' hyperthyroidism. The specimen was blood. This chain's CDR3 is CAWSGRLQPQHF. The CDR3 coding sequence is TGTGCCTGGAGTGGACGGTTACAGCCCCAGCATTTT.